The 8 T cell receptor beta chains below come from one sample, sequenced in a study of CD8 T cells in ankylosing spondylitis. TCRdb fed the 5' RACE reads into MiXCR, producing one record per CDR3 protein. The sample includes tens of thousands of distinct CDR3 sequences, 4% of them seen just once. The sequenced sample consisted of blood, either unsorted or a sorted T cell fraction (not recorded which). Receptors originate from a female donor with ankylosing spondylitis or in good health (not recorded which).

This CDR3 is CASSASGVYNEQFF. For the CDR3, the DNA is TGTGCCAGCAGTGCTAGCGGGGTATACAATGAGCAGTTCTTC. The chain couples TRBV9 to TRBJ2-1; 9 bases map to TRBD2. The CDR3 runs 14 residues. Germline lookup yields CDR1 SGDLS and CDR2 YYNGEE. Trimming at V came to 5 bases and at J to 4 bases, leaving 4 bases not matched to a gene.

This clonotype was observed many times. The chain uses TRBV9 and TRBJ2-1; 12 nucleotides agree with TRBD1. Unmatched junction bases numbered 2, after V lost 3 bases and J lost 7 bases. CDR1 is SGDLS, CDR2 YYNGEE, per germline. The CDR3 runs 14 residues. The CDR3 nucleotides read TGTGCCAGCAGCGGGGACAGGGGGCCGAATGAGCAGTTCTTC. Its translation: CASSGDRGPNEQFF. The full variable domain, completed using reference TRBV9 and TRBJ2-1, is DSGVTQTPKHLITATGQRVTLRCSPRSGDLSVYWYQQSLDQGLQFLIQYYNGEERAKGNILERFSAQQFPDLHSELNLSSLELGDSALYFCASSGDRGPNEQFFGPGTRLTVL.

This clonotype was detected ten times or more. In DNA, the CDR3 is TGTGCCAGCAGCGTAGCGTACAGGGGAATAGCTGGAAACACCATATATTTT. Protein sequence: CASSVAYRGIAGNTIYF. This chain uses TRBV9 with TRBJ1-3, with TRBD1 matching over 7 bases. The length of the CDR3 is 17 residues. Germline CDR1 is SGDLS and CDR2 is YYNGEE. J gave up 2 bases and V 0 bases, and 8 bases lay outside the gene matches.

This clonotype was seen many times. The rearrangement links TRBV9 to TRBJ2-2, with D unclear. Germline V gives CDR1 SGDLS, CDR2 YYNGEE. The V and J ends lost 0 bases and 6 bases respectively, with 6 bases between them. The CDR3 totals 13 residues. CDR3 sequence reads: CASSVDLSGELFF. The CDR3 bases are TGTGCCAGCAGCGTAGATCTGTCCGGGGAGCTGTTTTTT.

This clonotype has at least ten counts. This chain connects TRBV9 to TRBJ2-3; D might be TRBD2 (6 bases). Trimming removed 0 bases at V and 6 bases at J, with 17 bases between. Germline V gene data show CDR1 as SGDLS and CDR2 as YYNGEE. The CDR3 is 16 residues long. CDR3 sequence reads: CASSVGGLSRGDTQYF. Here the CDR3 DNA reads TGTGCCAGCAGCGTAGGCGGGCTGTCCCGGGGGGATACGCAGTATTTT.

This clonotype was seen many times. This rearrangement joins TRBV9 to TRBJ1-3, with D uncertain. V lost 0 bases to trimming and J lost 0 bases, with 10 bases between them. Germline CDR1 is SGDLS and CDR2 is YYNGEE. The CDR3 is 16 amino acids. CDR3 coding DNA: TGTGCCAGCAGCGTAGTAGGGCAGGCCTCTGGAAACACCATATATTTT. Amino acids: CASSVVGQASGNTIYF. The whole variable domain, filled in from reference TRBV9 and TRBJ1-3, reads DSGVTQTPKHLITATGQRVTLRCSPRSGDLSVYWYQQSLDQGLQFLIQYYNGEERAKGNILERFSAQQFPDLHSELNLSSLELGDSALYFCASSVVGQASGNTIYFGEGSWLTVV.

This clonotype was counted at least ten times. The V gene is TRBV9, the J gene TRBJ2-7, with 9 nucleotides matching TRBD2. Germline CDR1 SGDLS, CDR2 YYNGEE. This CDR3 is built from 15 residues. J was trimmed by 3 bases and V by 0 bases; bases with no gene match: 4. The CDR3 DNA follows: TGTGCCAGCAGCGTAGGGCGGGGGGGGATCTACGAGCAGTACTTC. It yields the protein CASSVGRGGIYEQYF.

This clonotype was seen ten or more times. This rearrangement joins TRBV9 to TRBJ2-3, with D hard to call. From germline, CDR1 is SGDLS and CDR2 YYNGEE. V was pared by 0 bases and J by 1 base, with 9 bases between. The length of the CDR3 is 15 residues. The DNA for the CDR3 is TGTGCCAGCAGCGTAGGGGCCGTGGGCACAGATACGCAGTATTTT. This gives the protein CASSVGAVGTDTQYF. The entire variable domain, with the rest obtained from reference TRBV9 and TRBJ2-3, is as follows: DSGVTQTPKHLITATGQRVTLRCSPRSGDLSVYWYQQSLDQGLQFLIQYYNGEERAKGNILERFSAQQFPDLHSELNLSSLELGDSALYFCASSVGAVGTDTQYFGPGTRLTVL.